A single sample is the source of the 18 T cell receptor beta chains below, sequenced in a study of regulatory T cells in long-lasting Graves disease. Specified time point: persistent/refractory GD, antithyroid drugs over 5 years with positive TRAb. Making the TCR library involved RNA that had been extracted from PBMCs. TCR beta libraries were built with iRepertoire HTBI primers and Arm-PCR of CDR3 regions. TCRdb processed the multiplex PCR reads anew with MiXCR; each CDR3 protein has one entry. The profile covers about 660,000 distinct CDR3 sequences, with approximately 29% appearing a single time and about 42% taken by the ten largest. This specimen was peripheral blood mononuclear cells (PBMCs), taken when the disease was refractory, from a patient treated with antithyroid drugs. The receptor source for this set is a female donor with Graves disease.

This clonotype was seen a handful of times. The chain recombines TRBV11-2 with TRBJ1-3, with unresolved D. The V and J ends lost 3 bases and 0 bases respectively, with 9 bases between them. Germline V gene data show CDR1 as SGHAT and CDR2 as FQNNGV. This CDR3 comprises 15 residues. In DNA form, the CDR3 reads TGTGCCAGCAGCTTCAGCGAAATCTCTGGAAACACCATATATTTT. Residues: CASSFSEISGNTIYF.

The chain couples TRBV2 to TRBJ1-5, with a possible D match to TRBD1 (6 bases). The germline V gene has CDR1 SNHLY and CDR2 FYNNEI. This CDR3 region has 13 residues. Trimming left V 6 bases short and J 5 bases short, with 11 bases between. CDR3 residues: CASRWTADQPQHF. Written as DNA, the CDR3 is TGTGCCAGCAGATGGACAGCTGATCAGCCCCAGCATTTT. The variable domain in full, with the rest retrieved from reference TRBV2 and TRBJ1-5, is EPEVTQTPSHQVTQMGQEVILRCVPISNHLYFYWYRQILGQKVEFLVSFYNNEISEKSEIFDDQFSVERPDGSNFTLKIRSTKLEDSAMYFCASRWTADQPQHFGDGTRLSIL.

In the case of this clonotype: Since a far larger clone is one base different, this is likely a read error. The chain links TRBV6-4 to TRBJ2-7; D is ambiguous. The germline V gene has CDR1 MRHNA and CDR2 SNTAGT. This CDR3 region has 13 residues. In DNA form, the CDR3 reads TGTGTCAGCAGTTACCGAACCCAATCCGAGCAGTACTTC. It yields the protein CVSSYRTQSEQYF.

This clonotype was picked up a small number of times. The chain has TRBV12-3 or TRBV12-4 and TRBJ1-5; D gene ambiguous. V was pared by 3 bases and J by 0 bases, with 12 bases between. CDR3 size: 16 residues. This CDR3 reads CASSFSLGPSNQPQHF. In nucleotides, the CDR3 is TGTGCCAGCAGTTTTAGTTTAGGACCTAGCAATCAGCCCCAGCATTTT.

This rearrangement joins TRBV29-1 to TRBJ1-2; TRBD1 aligns across 9 bases. Germline-derived CDR1 and CDR2 are SQVTM and ANQGSEA. The CDR3 has 16 amino acids. The J segment lost 2 bases and the V segment lost 1 base, leaving 8 bases of the junction unmatched. The CDR3 sequence is CSVEGRDRDGNYGYTF. The CDR3 DNA reads TGCAGCGTTGAAGGCCGGGACAGGGATGGCAACTATGGCTACACCTTC.

This clonotype was observed a few times. The rearrangement uses TRBV12-3 or TRBV12-4 and TRBJ1-6; maybe TRBD1 (5 bases). Trimming removed 6 bases at V and 5 bases at J, with 14 bases between. The CDR3 totals 15 residues. CDR3 bases: TGTGCCAGCAGCCCCCGGGGGGGAAATAATTCACCCCTCCACTTT. It specifies CASSPRGGNNSPLHF.

The table lists this clonotype with many counts. The chain carries TRBV28 and TRBJ1-5; possible D gene TRBD1, 5 bases. Trimming stripped 5 bases from V and 4 bases from J, with 12 bases between. The germline V gene encodes CDR1 MDHEN and CDR2 SYDVKM. The CDR3 length is 14 residues. The CDR3 spells CASSPGTGNQPQHF. The CDR3 DNA reads as TGTGCCAGCAGTCCTGGGACGGGAAATCAGCCCCAGCATTTT.

This clonotype was detected a few times. The chain links TRBV24-1 to TRBJ2-2, with 7 bases lining up with TRBD2. Germline V gene sequence: CDR1 KGHDR, CDR2 SFDVKD. Trimming took 2 bases from V and 1 from J; bases not matched to a gene: 9. The CDR3 is 18 residues long. The CDR3 sequence: CATSDSKRREVNTGELFF. DNA of the CDR3: TGTGCCACCAGTGATTCCAAACGACGGGAGGTGAACACCGGGGAGCTGTTTTTT.

In this sample, this clonotype turned up many times. This chain connects TRBV28 to TRBJ1-2, with unresolved D. Germline V gene data show CDR1 as MDHEN and CDR2 as SYDVKM. CDR3 length: 14 residues. The germline V and J ends were trimmed by 3 bases and 0 bases, with 8 bases remaining between them. CDR3 bases: TGTGCCAGCAGTTTTAGGGAGACTAACTATGGCTACACCTTC. Encoded protein: CASSFRETNYGYTF.

This sequence joins TRBV6-2 or TRBV6-3 and TRBJ1-2; no reliable D call. The CDR3 covers 13 residues. The germline CDR1 and CDR2 sequences are MNHEY and SVGEGT. V lost 4 bases and J 2 bases, leaving 8 bases between the germline ends. CDR3 residues: CASSSTANYGYTF. The CDR3, as DNA: TGTGCCAGCAGTTCAACAGCAAACTATGGCTACACCTTC.

This chain uses TRBV9 with TRBJ2-5; 13 bases align to TRBD2. V lost 3 bases, J lost 4 bases, and 6 bases stayed unmatched. The CDR3 runs 16 residues. Per the germline V gene, CDR1 is SGDLS and CDR2 is YYNGEE. DNA of the CDR3: TGTGCCAGCAGCGCAGGGACTAGCGGGATAGGAGAGACCCAGTACTTC. Translation gives CASSAGTSGIGETQYF.

This chain joins TRBV20-1 and TRBJ1-1; TRBD1 agrees at 7 bases. V shed 1 base and J 0 bases; nucleotides not matched to a gene: 8. CDR3 size: 16 residues. Germline CDR1 reads DFQATT; CDR2 reads SNEGSKA (reference sequence). Here the CDR3 DNA reads TGCAGTGCTAGAGGGCAGGGGGTAGGAATGAACACTGAAGCTTTCTTT. It specifies CSARGQGVGMNTEAFF.

The rearrangement joins TRBV20-1 to TRBJ1-4, with 12 bases aligning to TRBD1. V lost 6 bases to trimming and J lost 0 bases; unmatched junction nucleotides: 11. Germline lookup yields CDR1 DFQATT and CDR2 SNEGSKA (reference sequence). The CDR3 loop spans 18 amino acids. The CDR3 here is CSATAGTGGLATNEKLFF. CDR3 in DNA: TGCAGTGCCACAGCCGGGACAGGGGGCTTAGCAACTAATGAAAAACTGTTTTTT.

This clonotype came up a few times. The chain employs TRBV12-3 or TRBV12-4 and TRBJ2-2; 11 bases fit TRBD2. There are 16 residues in the CDR3. Trimming removed 5 bases from V and 1 base from J; junction bases left unmatched: 3. The CDR3: CASSIGTSGNTGELFF. The CDR3 DNA reads TGTGCCAGCAGTATCGGGACTAGCGGGAACACCGGGGAGCTGTTTTTT.

Here the CDR3 DNA reads TGTGCCAGTAGTACCCAGCGGACAGGGCACTATGGCTACACCTTC. Encoded protein: CASSTQRTGHYGYTF. V usage is TRBV19 and J usage is TRBJ1-2; 8 nucleotides line up with TRBD1. The CDR3 consists of 15 residues. The junction had 7 bases not matched to a gene; V was cut back by 4 bases and J by 3 bases. In germline, CDR1 is LNHDA, CDR2 SQIVND (reference sequence).

The table lists this clonotype with a few counts. This may be a read error, as it is one base from a much larger clone. The rearrangement uses TRBV3-1 and TRBJ1-5; D call uncertain. V dropped 1 base and J dropped 2 bases, with 3 bases sitting between them. Germline lookup yields CDR1 LGHDT and CDR2 YNNKEL (reference sequence). The CDR3 spans 13 residues. The CDR3 loop is CASSQVGNQPQHF. The DNA for the CDR3 is TGTGCCAGCAGCCAAGTGGGCAATCAGCCCCAGCATTTT.

The gene calls are TRBV19 and TRBJ1-2, with D unclear. Trimming took off 4 bases at V and 4 bases at J, with 7 bases between the two ends. The CDR3 runs to 12 residues. CDR1 is LNHDA and CDR2 is SQIVND in the germline V gene (reference sequence). CDR3 DNA: TGTGCCAGTAGTAAGGGCCTCTATGGCTACACCTTC. Translating it yields CASSKGLYGYTF.

This clonotype has ten or more counts. The V call is TRBV6-1, the J call TRBJ1-1, with D unclear. The CDR3 runs to 16 residues. Germline V gene lookup returns CDR1 MNHNS and CDR2 SASEGT. V dropped 2 bases and J dropped 0 bases, with 13 bases sitting between them. CDR3: CASSELRANLNTEAFF. The CDR3 DNA reads TGTGCCAGCAGTGAACTTAGGGCAAACTTGAACACTGAAGCTTTCTTT.